This is a list of T cell receptor beta chains from one sample in a study of early T cells in non-severe SARS-CoV-2 infection. One entry per CDR3 protein results from TCRdb running MiXCR on the 5' RACE reads. The repertoire holds tens of thousands of distinct CDR3 sequences, approximately 10% seen once, with about 2.7% in the top ten. Material: whole blood, obtained at baseline. These receptors came from an adult who was a healthcare worker with PCR-confirmed SARS-CoV-2 infection or an uninfected control (not recorded which). CDR3s include the opening cysteine and the closing phenylalanine or tryptophan. A D gene is named only where the DNA matches it firmly. For some rows the clone size is stated as once, few or many, or as a class when expanded; others skip it.

j_call	clone_size	d_call	v_call	cdr3_nt	cdr3_aa
TRBJ2-7	once	TRBD2	TRBV12-3/TRBV12-4	TGTGCCAGCAGTCTCCCCCCTCGCGGGAGAAAATTCTACGAGCAGTACTTC	CASSLPPRGRKFYEQYF
TRBJ2-1	few	-	TRBV25-1	TGTGCCAGCACAGGGGCGCATGATGGGGAGCAGTTCTTC	CASTGAHDGEQFF
TRBJ2-5	-	TRBD2	TRBV4-3	TGCGCCAGCAGCCAAGTAGCGGGGGGGATGGAGACCCAGTACTTC	CASSQVAGGMETQYF
TRBJ1-2	-	-	TRBV5-6	TGTGCCAGCAGCCCGCAGGGGATCAACTATGGCTACACCTTC	CASSPQGINYGYTF
TRBJ1-1	-	-	TRBV7-3	TGTGCCAGCAGCACTTCACGGACCGTCGGGACTGAAGCTTTCTTT	CASSTSRTVGTEAFF
TRBJ1-1	many	TRBD1	TRBV6-2/TRBV6-3	TGTGCCAGCAGTAACTCGGGACAGATCAACACTGAAGCTTTCTTT	CASSNSGQINTEAFF
TRBJ2-3	-	-	TRBV3-1	TGTGCCAGCAGCCAAGGCGGGAATACGCAGTATTTT	CASSQGGNTQYF
TRBJ1-1	-	TRBD1	TRBV9	TGTGCCAGCAGCGTAGACGGACAGGGTCACACTGAAGCTTTCTTT	CASSVDGQGHTEAFF
TRBJ2-1	-	TRBD1	TRBV7-2	TGTGCCAGCAGCGAGATGACAGGGCTCTCCTACAATGAGCAGTTCTTC	CASSEMTGLSYNEQFF
TRBJ1-1	many	-	TRBV6-2/TRBV6-3	TGTGCCAGCAGCCCCGGGGTGACAGCTTTCAACACTGAAGCTTTCTTT	CASSPGVTAFNTEAFF
TRBJ1-2	-	-	TRBV3-2	TGTGCCAGCAGCCACAGGGTCCCGACTAACTATGGCTACACCTTC	CASSHRVPTNYGYTF
TRBJ1-1	-	TRBD1	TRBV12-3/TRBV12-4	TGTGCCAGCAGTCGACCCGGGACAGGGATGAACACTGAAGCTTTCTTT	CASSRPGTGMNTEAFF
TRBJ1-3	-	-	TRBV19	TGTGCCAGTAATTCCGGAGGCGGAAACACCATATATTTT	CASNSGGGNTIYF
TRBJ1-2	-	TRBD1	TRBV7-3	TGTGCCAGCAGCCCCTATAACAGGGGGCGCGACTATGGCTACACCTTC	CASSPYNRGRDYGYTF
TRBJ2-2	-	-	TRBV20-1	TGCAGTGCTAGAGATACTAGCCTCCCCGGGGACACCGGGGAGCTGTTTTTT	CSARDTSLPGDTGELFF
TRBJ2-6	few	-	TRBV6-6	TGTGCCAGCAGCAGGGGGGAGGCCTCTGGGGCCAACGTCCTGACTTTC	CASSRGEASGANVLTF
TRBJ1-3	few	-	TRBV21-1	TGTGCCAGCAGCACCGCGGTACCCGGACTCTGGAGGACCGGAAACACCATATATTTT	CASSTAVPGLWRTGNTIYF
TRBJ2-5	-	-	TRBV15	TGTGCCACCAGCAGAGATCAGAGGGGGGCCCAAGAGACCCAGTACTTC	CATSRDQRGAQETQYF
TRBJ1-1	many	-	TRBV30	TGTGCCTGGGGGGAGAACACTGAAGCTTTCTTT	CAWGENTEAFF
TRBJ2-5	many	TRBD2	TRBV19	TGTGCCAGTAGTATCCGGGTGGCCCTAGCGGGGGCGGAAGAGACCCAGTACTTC	CASSIRVALAGAEETQYF
TRBJ1-2	-	-	TRBV2	TGTGCCAGCAGTGCCGGCCGAGGCTATGGCTACACCTTC	CASSAGRGYGYTF
TRBJ2-1	-	-	TRBV19	TGTGCCAGTACCCGGGCGGCAGGGTCGTTGTGGGATGAGCAGTTCTTC	CASTRAAGSLWDEQFF
TRBJ1-6	once	-	TRBV6-5	TGTGCCAGCAGTTACCGAACAGGAGCTCTTAGCTCCTATAATTCACCCCTCCACTTT	CASSYRTGALSSYNSPLHF
TRBJ2-3	many	-	TRBV6-4	TGTGCCAGCAGTGCGAAAGGCGGAACAGATACGCAGTATTTT	CASSAKGGTDTQYF
TRBJ2-2	few	-	TRBV27	TGTGCCAGCAGTGGGACCGGGGAGCTGTTTTTT	CASSGTGELFF
TRBJ2-7	few	-	TRBV5-6	TGTGCCAGCAGCTCCTACAGGGGGGGCGAGCAGTACTTC	CASSSYRGGEQYF
TRBJ2-5	many	-	TRBV7-6	TGTGCCAGCAGCCGCAGCAGGGATAGTGAGACCCAGTACTTC	CASSRSRDSETQYF